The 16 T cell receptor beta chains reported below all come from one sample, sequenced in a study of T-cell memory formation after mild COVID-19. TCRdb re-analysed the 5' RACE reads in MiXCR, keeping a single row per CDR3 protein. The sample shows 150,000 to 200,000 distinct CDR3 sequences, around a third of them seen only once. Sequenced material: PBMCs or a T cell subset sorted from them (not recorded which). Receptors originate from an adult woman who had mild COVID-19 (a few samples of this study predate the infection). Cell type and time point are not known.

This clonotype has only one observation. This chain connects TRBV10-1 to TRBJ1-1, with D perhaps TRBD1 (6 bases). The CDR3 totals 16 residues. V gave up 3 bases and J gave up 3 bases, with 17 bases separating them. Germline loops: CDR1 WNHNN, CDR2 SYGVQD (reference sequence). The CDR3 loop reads CASSDPYRDPDTEAFF. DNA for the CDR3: TGCGCCAGCAGTGACCCATACAGGGACCCCGACACTGAAGCTTTCTTT.

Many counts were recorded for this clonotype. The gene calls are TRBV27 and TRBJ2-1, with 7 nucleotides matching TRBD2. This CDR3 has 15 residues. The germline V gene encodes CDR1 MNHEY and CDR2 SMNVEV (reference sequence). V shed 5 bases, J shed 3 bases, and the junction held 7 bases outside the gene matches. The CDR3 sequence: CASSLSAGNYNEQFF. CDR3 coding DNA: TGTGCCAGCAGTCTCTCAGCGGGGAACTACAATGAGCAGTTCTTC.

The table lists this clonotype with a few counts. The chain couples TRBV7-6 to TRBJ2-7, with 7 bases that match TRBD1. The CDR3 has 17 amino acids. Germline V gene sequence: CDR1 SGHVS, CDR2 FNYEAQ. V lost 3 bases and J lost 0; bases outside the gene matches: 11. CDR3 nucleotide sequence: TGTGCCAGCAGCTTGGTCCCAGGGGGTACCGGCTCCTACGAGCAGTACTTC. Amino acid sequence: CASSLVPGGTGSYEQYF.

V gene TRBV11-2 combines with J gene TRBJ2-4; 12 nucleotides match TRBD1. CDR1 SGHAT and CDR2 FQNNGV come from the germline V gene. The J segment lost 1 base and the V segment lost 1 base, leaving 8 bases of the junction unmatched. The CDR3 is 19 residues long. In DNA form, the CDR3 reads TGTGCCAGCAGCTTAGGCTCCGGGACAGGGGGCATCGCCAAAAACATTCAGTACTTC. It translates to CASSLGSGTGGIAKNIQYF.

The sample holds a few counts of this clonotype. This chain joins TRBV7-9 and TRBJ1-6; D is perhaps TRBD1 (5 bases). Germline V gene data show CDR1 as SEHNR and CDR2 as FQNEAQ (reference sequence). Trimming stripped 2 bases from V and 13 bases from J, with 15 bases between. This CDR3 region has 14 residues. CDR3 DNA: TGTGCCAGCAGCTTAACGGGACCTGGAGGGCCCCTCCACTTT. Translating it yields CASSLTGPGGPLHF.

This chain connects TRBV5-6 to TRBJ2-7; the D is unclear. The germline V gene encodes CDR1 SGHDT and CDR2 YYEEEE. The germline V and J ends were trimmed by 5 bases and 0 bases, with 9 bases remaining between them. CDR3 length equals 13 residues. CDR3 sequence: CASRLGISYEQYF. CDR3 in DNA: TGTGCCAGCAGACTGGGAATCTCCTACGAGCAGTACTTC.

CDR3 in DNA: TGCAGTGCTAGAGATTCAGCTAGCGGAGTCGGGGAGATGGTCTACAATGAGCAGTTCTTC. This translates into CSARDSASGVGEMVYNEQFF. The chain joins TRBV20-1 to TRBJ2-1, with TRBD2 matching over 7 bases. The CDR3 is 20 amino acids. In germline, CDR1 is DFQATT, CDR2 SNEGSKA (reference sequence). V trimming: 0 bases; J trimming: 3 bases; junction bases outside the gene matches: 20.

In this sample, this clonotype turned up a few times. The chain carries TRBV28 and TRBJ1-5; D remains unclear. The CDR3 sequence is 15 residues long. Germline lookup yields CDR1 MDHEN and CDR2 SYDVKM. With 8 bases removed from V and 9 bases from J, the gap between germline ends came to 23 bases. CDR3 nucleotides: TGTGCCAGCCAGTTTGGGTTGGCAGGTCAGAGGCCCCAGCATTTT. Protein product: CASQFGLAGQRPQHF.

The CDR3 region is CASSLPGQSTDTQYF. Written as DNA, the CDR3 is TGCGCCAGCAGCCTACCGGGACAGAGCACAGATACGCAGTATTTT. V gene TRBV5-1 combines with J gene TRBJ2-3, with 7 bases matching TRBD1. This CDR3 contains 15 residues. Germline V gene lookup returns CDR1 SGHRS and CDR2 YFSETQ. J lost 0 bases, V lost 4 bases, and 5 bases had no gene match.

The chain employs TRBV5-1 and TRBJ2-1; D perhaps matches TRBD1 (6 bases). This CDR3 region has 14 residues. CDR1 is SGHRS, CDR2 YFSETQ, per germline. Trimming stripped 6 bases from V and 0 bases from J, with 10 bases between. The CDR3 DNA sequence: TGCGCCAGCAACAGGGAAAGCTCCTACAATGAGCAGTTCTTC. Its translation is CASNRESSYNEQFF.

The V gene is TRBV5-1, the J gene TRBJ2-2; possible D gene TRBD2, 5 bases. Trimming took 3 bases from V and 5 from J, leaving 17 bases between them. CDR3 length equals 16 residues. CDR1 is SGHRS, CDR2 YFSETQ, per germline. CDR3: CASSSTAASGTGELFF. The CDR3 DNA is TGCGCCAGCAGCTCAACTGCGGCATCGGGGACCGGGGAGCTGTTTTTT. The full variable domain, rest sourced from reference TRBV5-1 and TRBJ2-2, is KAGVTQTPRYLIKTRGQQVTLSCSPISGHRSVSWYQQTPGQGLQFLFEYFSETQRNKGNFPGRFSGRQFSNSRSEMNVSTLELGDSALYLCASSSTAASGTGELFFGEGSRLTVL.

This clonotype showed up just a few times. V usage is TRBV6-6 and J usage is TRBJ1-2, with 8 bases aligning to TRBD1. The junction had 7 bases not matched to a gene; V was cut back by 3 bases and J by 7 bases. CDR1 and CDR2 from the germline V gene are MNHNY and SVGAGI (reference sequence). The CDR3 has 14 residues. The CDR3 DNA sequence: TGTGCCAGCAGTTATGGGGGACAGGAGGCTGGCTACACCTTC. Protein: CASSYGGQEAGYTF.

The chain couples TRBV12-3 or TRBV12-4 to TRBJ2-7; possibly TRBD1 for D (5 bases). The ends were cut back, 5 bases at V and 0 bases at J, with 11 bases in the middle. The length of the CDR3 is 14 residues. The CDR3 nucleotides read TGTGCCAGCAGTCCTCCGGACACCTCCTACGAGCAGTACTTC. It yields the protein CASSPPDTSYEQYF.

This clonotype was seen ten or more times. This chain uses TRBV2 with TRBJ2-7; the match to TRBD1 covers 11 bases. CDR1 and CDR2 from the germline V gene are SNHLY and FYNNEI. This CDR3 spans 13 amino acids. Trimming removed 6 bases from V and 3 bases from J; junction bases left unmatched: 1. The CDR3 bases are TGTGCCAGCAGGGGACAGGGGGTCTACGAGCAGTACTTC. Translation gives CASRGQGVYEQYF.

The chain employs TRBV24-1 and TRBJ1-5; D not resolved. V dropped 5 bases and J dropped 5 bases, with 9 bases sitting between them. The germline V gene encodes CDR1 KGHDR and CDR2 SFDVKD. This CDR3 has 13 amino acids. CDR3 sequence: CATSVGFDQPQHF. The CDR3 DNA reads TGTGCCACCAGTGTGGGGTTTGATCAGCCCCAGCATTTT.

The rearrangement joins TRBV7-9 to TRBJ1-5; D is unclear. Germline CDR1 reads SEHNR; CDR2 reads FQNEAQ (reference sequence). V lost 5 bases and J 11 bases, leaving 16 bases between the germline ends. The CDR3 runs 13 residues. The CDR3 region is CASSLDGNQAQHF. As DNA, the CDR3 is TGTGCCAGCAGCCTCGACGGGAACCAGGCCCAGCATTTT.